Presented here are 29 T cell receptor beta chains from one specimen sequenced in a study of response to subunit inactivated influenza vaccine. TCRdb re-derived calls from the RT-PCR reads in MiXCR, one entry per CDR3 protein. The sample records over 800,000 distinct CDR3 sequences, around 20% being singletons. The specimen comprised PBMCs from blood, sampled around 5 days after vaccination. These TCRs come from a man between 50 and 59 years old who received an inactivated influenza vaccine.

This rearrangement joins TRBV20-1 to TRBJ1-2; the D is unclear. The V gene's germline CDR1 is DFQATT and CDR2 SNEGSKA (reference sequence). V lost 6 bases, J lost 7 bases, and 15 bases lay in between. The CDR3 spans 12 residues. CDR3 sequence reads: CSALRQALGYTF. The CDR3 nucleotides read TGCAGTGCGCTAAGACAAGCTCTTGGCTACACCTTC.

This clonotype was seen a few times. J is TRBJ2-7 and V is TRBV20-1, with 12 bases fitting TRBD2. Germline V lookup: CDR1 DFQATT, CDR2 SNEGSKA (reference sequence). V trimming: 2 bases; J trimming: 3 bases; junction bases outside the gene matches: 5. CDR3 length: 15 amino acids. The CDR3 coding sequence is TGCAGTGCTAGACCTAGCGGGAGGGCCATCTACGAGCAGTACTTC. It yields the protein CSARPSGRAIYEQYF.

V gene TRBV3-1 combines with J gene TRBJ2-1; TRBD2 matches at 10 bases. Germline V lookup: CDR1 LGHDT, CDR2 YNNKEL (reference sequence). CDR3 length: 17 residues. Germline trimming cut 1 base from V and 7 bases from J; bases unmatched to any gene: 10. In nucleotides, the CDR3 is TGTGCCAGCAGCCAAGGCAGCGGGAGGGCCCTCGGGAATGAGCAGTTCTTC. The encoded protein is CASSQGSGRALGNEQFF.

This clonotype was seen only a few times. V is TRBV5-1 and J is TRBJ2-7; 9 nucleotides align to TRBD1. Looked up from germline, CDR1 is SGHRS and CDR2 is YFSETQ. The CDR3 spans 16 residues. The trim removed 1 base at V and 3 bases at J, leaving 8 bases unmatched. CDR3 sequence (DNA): TGCGCCAGCAGCTTGAATTTACCGGACAGGGGCTACGAGCAGTACTTC. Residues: CASSLNLPDRGYEQYF.

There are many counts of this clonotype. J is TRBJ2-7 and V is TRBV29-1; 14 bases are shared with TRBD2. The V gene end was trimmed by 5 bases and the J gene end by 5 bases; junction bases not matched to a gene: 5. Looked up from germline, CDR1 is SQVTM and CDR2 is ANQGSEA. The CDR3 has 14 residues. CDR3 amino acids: CSVWGLAGVNEQYF. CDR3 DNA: TGCAGCGTTTGGGGACTAGCGGGAGTAAACGAGCAGTACTTC.

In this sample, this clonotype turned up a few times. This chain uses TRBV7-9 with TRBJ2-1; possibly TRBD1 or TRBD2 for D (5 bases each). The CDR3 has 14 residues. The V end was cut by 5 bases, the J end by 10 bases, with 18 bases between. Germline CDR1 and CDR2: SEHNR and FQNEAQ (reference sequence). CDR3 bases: TGTGCCAGCAGCCCCGGGACCCTCAACCGGGAGCAGTTCTTC. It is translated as CASSPGTLNREQFF.

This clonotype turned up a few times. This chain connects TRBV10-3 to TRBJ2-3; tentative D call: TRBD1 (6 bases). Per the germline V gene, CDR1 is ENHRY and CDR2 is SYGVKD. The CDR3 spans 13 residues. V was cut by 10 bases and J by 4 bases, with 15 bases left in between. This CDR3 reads CANGQLGSDTQYF. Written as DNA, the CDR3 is TGTGCCAACGGACAGCTAGGGTCAGATACGCAGTATTTT.

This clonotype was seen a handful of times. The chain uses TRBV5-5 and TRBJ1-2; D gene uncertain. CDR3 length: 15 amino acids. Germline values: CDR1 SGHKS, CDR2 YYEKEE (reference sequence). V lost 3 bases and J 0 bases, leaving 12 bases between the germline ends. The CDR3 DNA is TGTGCCAGCAGCTACTCCTACGGAGCTAACTATGGCTACACCTTC. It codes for CASSYSYGANYGYTF.

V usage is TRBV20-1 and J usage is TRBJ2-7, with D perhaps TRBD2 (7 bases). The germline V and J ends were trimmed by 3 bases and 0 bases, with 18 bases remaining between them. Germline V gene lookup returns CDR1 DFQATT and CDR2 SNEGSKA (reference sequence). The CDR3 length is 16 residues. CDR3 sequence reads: CSARPLAGAYSYEQYF. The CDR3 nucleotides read TGCAGTGCTAGGCCCCTCGCGGGGGCCTACTCCTACGAGCAGTACTTC.

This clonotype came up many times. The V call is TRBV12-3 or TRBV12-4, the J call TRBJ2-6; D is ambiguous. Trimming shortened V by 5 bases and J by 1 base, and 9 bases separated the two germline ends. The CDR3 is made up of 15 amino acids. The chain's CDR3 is CASSPRSSGANVLTF. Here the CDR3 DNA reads TGTGCCAGCAGTCCTCGTTCATCTGGGGCCAACGTCCTGACTTTC.

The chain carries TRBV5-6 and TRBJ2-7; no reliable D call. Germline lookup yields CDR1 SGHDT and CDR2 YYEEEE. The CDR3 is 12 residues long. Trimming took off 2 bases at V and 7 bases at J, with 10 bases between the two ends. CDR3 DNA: TGTGCCAGCAGCTTAGGTGTAACGGAGCAGTACTTC. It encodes CASSLGVTEQYF.

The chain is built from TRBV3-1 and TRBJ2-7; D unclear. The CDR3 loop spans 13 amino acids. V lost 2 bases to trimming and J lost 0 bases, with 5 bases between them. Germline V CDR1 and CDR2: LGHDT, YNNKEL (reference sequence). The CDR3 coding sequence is TGTGCCAGCAGCCAACGGCTCTCCTACGAGCAGTACTTC. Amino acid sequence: CASSQRLSYEQYF.

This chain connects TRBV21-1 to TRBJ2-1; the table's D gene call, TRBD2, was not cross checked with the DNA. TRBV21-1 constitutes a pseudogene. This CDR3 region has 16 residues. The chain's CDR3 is CASSKAGLAENNEQFF. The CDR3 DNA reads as TGTGCCAGCAGCAAAGCGGGACTAGCGGAGAACAATGAGCAGTTCTTC.

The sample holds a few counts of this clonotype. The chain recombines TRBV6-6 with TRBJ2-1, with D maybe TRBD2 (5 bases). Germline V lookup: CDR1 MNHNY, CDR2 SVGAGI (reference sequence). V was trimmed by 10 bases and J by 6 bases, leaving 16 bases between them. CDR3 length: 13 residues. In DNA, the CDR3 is TGTGCCATCCGGGAACAGTCTCCCAATGAGCAGTTCTTC. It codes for CAIREQSPNEQFF.

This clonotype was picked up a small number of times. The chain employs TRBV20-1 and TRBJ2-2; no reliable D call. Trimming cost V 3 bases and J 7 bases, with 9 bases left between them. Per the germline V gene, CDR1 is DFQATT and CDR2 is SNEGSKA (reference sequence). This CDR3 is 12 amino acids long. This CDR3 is CSASMAGGELFF. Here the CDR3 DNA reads TGCAGTGCTAGTATGGCTGGCGGGGAGCTGTTTTTT.

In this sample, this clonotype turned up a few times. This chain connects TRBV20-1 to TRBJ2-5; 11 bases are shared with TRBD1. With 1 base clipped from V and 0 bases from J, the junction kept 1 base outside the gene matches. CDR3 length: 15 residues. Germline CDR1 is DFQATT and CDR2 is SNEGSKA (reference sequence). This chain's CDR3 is CSARGDRGYQETQYF. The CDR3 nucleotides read TGCAGTGCTAGAGGGGACAGGGGGTACCAAGAGACCCAGTACTTC.

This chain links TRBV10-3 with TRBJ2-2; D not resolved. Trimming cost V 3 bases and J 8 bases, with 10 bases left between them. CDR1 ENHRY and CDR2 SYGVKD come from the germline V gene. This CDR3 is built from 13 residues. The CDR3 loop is CAISDKAPGELFF. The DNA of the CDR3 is TGTGCCATCAGTGACAAAGCCCCTGGGGAGCTGTTTTTT.

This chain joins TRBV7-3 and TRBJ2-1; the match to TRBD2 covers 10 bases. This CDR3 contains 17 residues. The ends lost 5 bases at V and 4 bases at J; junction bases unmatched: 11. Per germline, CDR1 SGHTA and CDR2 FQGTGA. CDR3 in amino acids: CASSPTYGLAVYNEQFF. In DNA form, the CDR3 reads TGTGCCAGCAGCCCCACATATGGACTAGCGGTATACAATGAGCAGTTCTTC.

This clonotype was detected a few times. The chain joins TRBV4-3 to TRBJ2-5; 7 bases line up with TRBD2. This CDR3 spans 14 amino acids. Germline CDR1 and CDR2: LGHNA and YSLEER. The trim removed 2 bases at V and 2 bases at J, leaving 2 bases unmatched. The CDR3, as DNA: TGCGCCAGCAGCCAATTGGGAGGGCAAGAGACCCAGTACTTC. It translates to CASSQLGGQETQYF.

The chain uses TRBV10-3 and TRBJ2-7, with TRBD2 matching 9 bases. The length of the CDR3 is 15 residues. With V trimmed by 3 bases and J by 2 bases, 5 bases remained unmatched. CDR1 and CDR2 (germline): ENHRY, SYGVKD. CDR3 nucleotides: TGTGCCATCAGTGATGATAGCGGGGGAACCTACGAGCAGTACTTC. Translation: CAISDDSGGTYEQYF.

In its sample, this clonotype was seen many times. CDR3 residues: CASSQEQGWTDTQYF. The CDR3 DNA reads as TGCGCCAGCAGCCAAGAACAGGGTTGGACAGATACGCAGTATTTT. The rearrangement uses TRBV4-3 and TRBJ2-3, with D maybe TRBD1 (6 bases). CDR3 length: 15 residues. CDR1 LGHNA and CDR2 YSLEER come from the germline V gene. Trimming removed 0 bases at V and 3 bases at J, with 10 bases between.

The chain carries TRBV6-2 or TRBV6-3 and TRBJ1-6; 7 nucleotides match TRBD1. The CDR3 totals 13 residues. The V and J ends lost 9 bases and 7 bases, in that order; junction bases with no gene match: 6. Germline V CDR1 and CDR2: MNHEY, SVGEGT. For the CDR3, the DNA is TGTGCCAGTCGGGACAGAAGGAATTCACCCCTCCACTTT. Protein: CASRDRRNSPLHF.

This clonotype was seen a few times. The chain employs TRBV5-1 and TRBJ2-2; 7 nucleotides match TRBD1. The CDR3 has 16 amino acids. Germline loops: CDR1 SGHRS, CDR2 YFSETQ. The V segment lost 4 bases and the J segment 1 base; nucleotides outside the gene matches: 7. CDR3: CASSPRQGRNTGELFF. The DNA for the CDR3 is TGCGCCAGCAGCCCACGACAGGGAAGGAACACCGGGGAGCTGTTTTTT.

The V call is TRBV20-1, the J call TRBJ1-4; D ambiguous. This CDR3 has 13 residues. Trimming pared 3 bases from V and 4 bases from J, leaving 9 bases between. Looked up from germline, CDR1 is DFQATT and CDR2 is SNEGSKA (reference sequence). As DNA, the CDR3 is TGCAGTGCTAGCAGCGACCATAATGAAAAACTGTTTTTT. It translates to CSASSDHNEKLFF.

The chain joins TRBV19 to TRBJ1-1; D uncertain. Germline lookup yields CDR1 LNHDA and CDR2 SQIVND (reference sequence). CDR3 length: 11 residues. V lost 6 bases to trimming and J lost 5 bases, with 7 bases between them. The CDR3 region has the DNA TGTGCCAGTAGCCTGCATACTGAAGCTTTCTTT. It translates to CASSLHTEAFF.

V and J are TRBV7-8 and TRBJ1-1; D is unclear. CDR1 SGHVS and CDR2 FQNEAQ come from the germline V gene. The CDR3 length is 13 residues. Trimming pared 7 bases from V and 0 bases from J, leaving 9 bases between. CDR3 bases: TGTGCCAGCAACGGGCGGATGAACACTGAAGCTTTCTTT. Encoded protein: CASNGRMNTEAFF. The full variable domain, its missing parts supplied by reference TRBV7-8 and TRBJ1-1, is GAGVSQSPRYKVAKRGQDVALRCDPISGHVSLFWYQQALGQGPEFLTYFQNEAQLDKSGLPSDRFFAERPEGSVSTLKIQRTQQEDSAVYLCASNGRMNTEAFFGQGTRLTVV.

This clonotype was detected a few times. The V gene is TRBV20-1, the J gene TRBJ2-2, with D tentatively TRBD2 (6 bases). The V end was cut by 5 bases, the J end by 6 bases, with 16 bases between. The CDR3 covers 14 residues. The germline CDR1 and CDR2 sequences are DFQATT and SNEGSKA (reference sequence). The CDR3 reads CSAPLREWAGELFF. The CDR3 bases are TGCAGTGCTCCACTTCGGGAGTGGGCCGGGGAGCTGTTTTTT.

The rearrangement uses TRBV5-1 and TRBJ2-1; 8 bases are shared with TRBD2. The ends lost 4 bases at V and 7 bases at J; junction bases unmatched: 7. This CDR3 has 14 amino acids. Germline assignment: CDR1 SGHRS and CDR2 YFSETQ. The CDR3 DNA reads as TGCGCCAGCAGCGGGGGACTAGGGGGGAATGAGCAGTTCTTC. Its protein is CASSGGLGGNEQFF.

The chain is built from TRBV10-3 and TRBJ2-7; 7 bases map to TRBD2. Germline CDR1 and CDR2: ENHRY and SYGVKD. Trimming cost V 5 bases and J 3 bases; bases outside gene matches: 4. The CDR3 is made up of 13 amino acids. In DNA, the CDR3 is TGTGCCATCAGTAGCGGGGTTTACTACGAGCAGTACTTC. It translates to CAISSGVYYEQYF.